Following are 16 T cell receptor beta chains from one sample sequenced in a study of identical twins. Each CDR3 protein gets one entry after TCRdb re-called the 5' RACE reads with MiXCR. This table holds approximately 220,000 distinct CDR3 sequences, under 10% found once. These data were likewise used in another study, on yellow fever vaccine responses in identical twins.

Source material: memory (CD45RO+) T cells sorted from blood. The receptor set was obtained from a woman in her late teens or twenties in good health.

This clonotype was observed at least ten times. This chain joins TRBV20-1 and TRBJ2-3; D might be TRBD2 (6 bases). The V end was cut by 3 bases, the J end by 1 base, with 14 bases between. This CDR3 contains 15 residues. Germline V gene lookup returns CDR1 DFQATT and CDR2 SNEGSKA (reference sequence). The CDR3 protein is CSASERGMGTDTQYF. The CDR3 DNA reads TGCAGTGCTAGTGAACGGGGGATGGGCACAGATACGCAGTATTTT.

There are a few counts of this clonotype. The chain carries TRBV6-2 or TRBV6-3 and TRBJ2-5, with a possible D match to TRBD2 (5 bases). V was trimmed by 2 bases and J by 5 bases, leaving 18 bases between them. This CDR3 contains 16 residues. Germline loops: CDR1 MNHEY, CDR2 SVGEGT. The CDR3 sequence: CASSYGASRAAETQYF. The CDR3 DNA sequence: TGTGCCAGCAGTTACGGTGCTTCGAGGGCCGCGGAGACCCAGTACTTC.

This clonotype was detected ten times or more. The chain employs TRBV7-2 and TRBJ2-5, with 9 bases that match TRBD1. This CDR3 has 15 amino acids. From germline, CDR1 is SGHTA and CDR2 FQGNSA. The junction had 9 bases not matched to a gene; V was cut back by 5 bases and J by 5 bases. Here the CDR3 reads CASSDRQGGLETQYF. The CDR3 bases are TGTGCCAGCAGCGACCGACAGGGGGGATTGGAGACCCAGTACTTC.

The CDR3 spells CASSPIAGAYEQYF. CDR3 DNA sequence: TGTGCCAGCAGCCCTATAGCGGGAGCCTACGAGCAGTACTTC. V usage is TRBV12-3 or TRBV12-4 and J usage is TRBJ2-7; 9 bases are shared with TRBD2. Trimming removed 6 bases from V and 2 bases from J; junction bases left unmatched: 5. The CDR3 runs 14 residues.

V is TRBV25-1 and J is TRBJ2-7; 9 bases fit TRBD1. CDR3 length equals 18 residues. Germline-derived CDR1 and CDR2 are MGHDK and SYGVNS. V dropped 3 bases and J dropped 3; count of bases not matched to a gene: 15. CDR3 in amino acids: CASSDHYSDRGFRYEQYF. CDR3 bases: TGTGCCAGCAGTGACCATTATTCCGACAGGGGGTTCCGCTACGAGCAGTACTTC.

This clonotype was observed a few times. The CDR3 is CASSVWEGSDEQFF. The CDR3 DNA reads as TGTGCCAGCAGCGTTTGGGAAGGTTCCGATGAGCAGTTCTTC. The V and J genes are TRBV9 and TRBJ2-1; D remains unclear. V shed 2 bases and J shed 8 bases, with 14 bases lying between them. CDR3 length: 14 residues. Germline lookup yields CDR1 SGDLS and CDR2 YYNGEE.

The rearrangement joins TRBV25-1 to TRBJ1-1; 9 bases line up with TRBD1. Germline loops: CDR1 MGHDK, CDR2 SYGVNS. CDR3 length: 16 residues. The V gene end was trimmed by 3 bases and the J gene end by 5 bases; junction bases not matched to a gene: 10. In DNA, the CDR3 is TGTGCCAGCAGTGATCCACACAGGGGGCGCGGAACTGAAGCTTTCTTT. Translation gives CASSDPHRGRGTEAFF.

This clonotype was counted ten times or more. The chain couples TRBV25-1 to TRBJ2-5, with a tentative D call TRBD1 (6 bases). Germline-derived CDR1 and CDR2 are MGHDK and SYGVNS. With 1 base removed from V and 4 bases from J, the gap between germline ends came to 19 bases. The CDR3 consists of 17 residues. The DNA of the CDR3 is TGTGCCAGCAGTGAATGGGCAGGGGCACTAGTATCAGAGACCCAGTACTTC. It is translated as CASSEWAGALVSETQYF.

This clonotype came up many times. The chain has TRBV6-2 or TRBV6-3 and TRBJ2-7, with 7 positions matching TRBD2. CDR3 length: 14 amino acids. Looked up from germline, CDR1 is MNHEY and CDR2 is SVGEGT. The junction had 8 bases not matched to a gene; V was cut back by 5 bases and J by 4 bases. The CDR3 DNA is TGTGCCAGCAGTCGACCGGGACTATTTTACGAGCAGTACTTC. Protein product: CASSRPGLFYEQYF.

With respect to this clonotype: A much larger clone lies one base from this, so it may be a read error. The CDR3 ends on some other residue instead of the conserved phenylalanine or tryptophan, so this is likely a read error. The rearrangement uses TRBV29-1 and TRBJ2-7, with 8 bases matching TRBD1. V lost 3 bases and J lost 2; bases outside the gene matches: 3. Germline CDR1 SQVTM, CDR2 ANQGSEA. This CDR3 is 13 amino acids long. CDR3 sequence: CSVEGTGAYEQYS. CDR3 in DNA: TGCAGCGTTGAGGGGACAGGAGCCTACGAGCAGTACTCC.

The chain employs TRBV2 and TRBJ1-1; D gene unclear. Per germline, CDR1 SNHLY and CDR2 FYNNEI. This CDR3 is built from 13 residues. V lost 8 bases to trimming and J lost 0 bases, with 10 bases between them. CDR3 protein: CASARDVNTEAFF. The CDR3 coding sequence is TGTGCCAGCGCACGGGATGTGAACACTGAAGCTTTCTTT.

V is TRBV29-1 and J is TRBJ2-2; possibly TRBD1 or TRBD2 for D (5 bases each). Germline V gene lookup returns CDR1 SQVTM and CDR2 ANQGSEA. V gave up 7 bases and J gave up 4 bases, with 19 bases separating them. The CDR3 sequence is 15 residues long. The DNA for the CDR3 is TGCAGCGCATCTATAGCCCTTGGGGGCACCGGGGAGCTGTTTTTT. Residues: CSASIALGGTGELFF.

This chain links TRBV18 with TRBJ2-2; D gene uncertain. The length of the CDR3 is 13 residues. With 5 bases removed from V and 3 bases from J, the gap between germline ends came to 7 bases. The V gene's germline CDR1 is KGHSH and CDR2 LQKENI. The CDR3 DNA reads as TGTGCCAGCTCATTGGACCACACCGGGGAGCTGTTTTTT. It codes for CASSLDHTGELFF.

In this sample, this clonotype turned up a few times. The chain has TRBV5-1 and TRBJ2-3; D unresolved. Trimming stripped 0 bases from V and 1 base from J, with 12 bases between. This CDR3 has 16 amino acids. Germline values: CDR1 SGHRS, CDR2 YFSETQ. In DNA form, the CDR3 reads TGCGCCAGCAGCTTGGCGAGCAATACACGCACAGATACGCAGTATTTT. It is translated as CASSLASNTRTDTQYF.

At least ten counts were recorded for this clonotype. The V call is TRBV6-2 or TRBV6-3, the J call TRBJ2-1, with 9 bases matching TRBD1. The V gene end was trimmed by 0 bases and the J gene end by 4 bases; junction bases not matched to a gene: 7. This CDR3 has 17 amino acids. In germline, CDR1 is MNHEY, CDR2 SVGEGT. CDR3 amino acids: CASSYSSWTGVYNEQFF. The CDR3 DNA is TGTGCCAGCAGTTACTCATCTTGGACAGGGGTTTACAATGAGCAGTTCTTC.

This clonotype was recorded at least ten times. The rearrangement joins TRBV4-1 to TRBJ2-5; D is unclear. This CDR3 contains 14 residues. The germline V gene has CDR1 MGHRA and CDR2 YSYEKL. V shed 0 bases and J shed 4 bases, with 9 bases lying between them. The CDR3 DNA is TGCGCCAGCAGCCAAGATCTGGGTCGAGAGACCCAGTACTTC. It translates to CASSQDLGRETQYF.